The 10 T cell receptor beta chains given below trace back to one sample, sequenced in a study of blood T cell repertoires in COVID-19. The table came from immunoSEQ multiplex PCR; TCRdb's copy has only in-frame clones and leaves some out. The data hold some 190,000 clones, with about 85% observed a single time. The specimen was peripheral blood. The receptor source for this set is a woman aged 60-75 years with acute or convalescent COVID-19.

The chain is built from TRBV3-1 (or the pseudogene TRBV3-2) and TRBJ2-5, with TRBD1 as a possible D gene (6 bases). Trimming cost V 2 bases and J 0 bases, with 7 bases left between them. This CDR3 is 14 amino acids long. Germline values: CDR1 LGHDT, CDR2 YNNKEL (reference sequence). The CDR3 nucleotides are TGTGCCAGCAGCCAACACAGGGACCAAGAGACCCAGTACTTC. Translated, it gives CASSQHRDQETQYF.

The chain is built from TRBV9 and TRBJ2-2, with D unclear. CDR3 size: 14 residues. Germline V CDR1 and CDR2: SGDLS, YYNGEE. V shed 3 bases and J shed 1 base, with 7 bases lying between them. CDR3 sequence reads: CASSEAGNTGELFF. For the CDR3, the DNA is TGTGCCAGCAGCGAGGCAGGGAACACCGGGGAGCTGTTTTTT.

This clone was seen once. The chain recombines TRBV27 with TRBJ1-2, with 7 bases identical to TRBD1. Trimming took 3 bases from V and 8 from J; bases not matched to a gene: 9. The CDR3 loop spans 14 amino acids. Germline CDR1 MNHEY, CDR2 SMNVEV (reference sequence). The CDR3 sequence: CASSFLRTGRGYTF. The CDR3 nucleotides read TGTGCCAGCAGTTTCCTAAGGACAGGACGGGGCTACACCTTC.

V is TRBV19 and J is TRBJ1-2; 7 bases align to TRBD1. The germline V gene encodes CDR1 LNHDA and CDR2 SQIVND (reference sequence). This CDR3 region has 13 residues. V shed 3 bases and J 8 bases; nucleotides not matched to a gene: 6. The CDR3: CASSIDRAGGYTF. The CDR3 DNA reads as TGTGCCAGTAGTATTGACAGGGCTGGCGGCTACACCTTC. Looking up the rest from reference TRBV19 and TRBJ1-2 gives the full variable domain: DGGITQSPKYLFRKEGQNVTLSCEQNLNHDAMYWYRQDPGQGLRLIYYSQIVNDFQKGDIAEGYSVSREKKESFPLTVTSAQKNPTAFYLCASSIDRAGGYTFGSGTRLTVV.

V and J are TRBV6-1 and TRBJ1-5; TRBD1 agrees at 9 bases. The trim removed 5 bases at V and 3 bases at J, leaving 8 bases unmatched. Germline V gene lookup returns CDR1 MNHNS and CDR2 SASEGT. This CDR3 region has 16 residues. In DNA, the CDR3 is TGTGCCAGCAGTCAAGGGACAGGGTTTATCAATCAGCCCCAGCATTTT. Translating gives CASSQGTGFINQPQHF.

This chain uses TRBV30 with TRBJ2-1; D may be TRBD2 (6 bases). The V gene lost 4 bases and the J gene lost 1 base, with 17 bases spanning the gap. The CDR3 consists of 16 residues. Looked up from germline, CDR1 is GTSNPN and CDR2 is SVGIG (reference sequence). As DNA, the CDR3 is TGTGCCTGGAAACGATACCGGGGGATATCCTACAATGAGCAGTTCTTC. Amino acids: CAWKRYRGISYNEQFF.

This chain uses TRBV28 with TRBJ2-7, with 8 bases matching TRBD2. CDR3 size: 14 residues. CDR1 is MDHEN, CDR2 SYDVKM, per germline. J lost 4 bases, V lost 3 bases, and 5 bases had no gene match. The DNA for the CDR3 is TGTGCCAGCAGTTTCAGCGGGAGTACTTACGAGCAGTACTTC. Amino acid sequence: CASSFSGSTYEQYF.

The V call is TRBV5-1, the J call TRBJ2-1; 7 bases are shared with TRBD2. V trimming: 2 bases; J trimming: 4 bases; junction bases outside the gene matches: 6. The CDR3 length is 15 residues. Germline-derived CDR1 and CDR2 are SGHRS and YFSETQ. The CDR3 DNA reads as TGCGCCAGCAGCTTATCTAGCGGAGGGTACAATGAGCAGTTCTTC. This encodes CASSLSSGGYNEQFF.

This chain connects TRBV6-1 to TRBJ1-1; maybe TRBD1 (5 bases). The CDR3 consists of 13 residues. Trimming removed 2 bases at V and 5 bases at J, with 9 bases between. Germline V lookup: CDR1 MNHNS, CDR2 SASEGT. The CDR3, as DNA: TGTGCCAGCAGTGAAAGTCAGGGTACTGAAGCTTTCTTT. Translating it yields CASSESQGTEAFF.

This CDR3 reads CASSLDNRRGEQYV. The CDR3 nucleotides read TGTGCCAGCAGCTTAGATAACAGGCGAGGCGAGCAGTACGTC. The chain has TRBV11-3 and TRBJ2-7; D is perhaps TRBD1 (5 bases). Trimming cost V 0 bases and J 6 bases, with 12 bases left between them. The CDR3 contains 14 residues. Looked up from germline, CDR1 is SGHNT and CDR2 is YENEEA.